The source of this TCR beta chain is a study of beta chain features in type 1 diabetes. Points from the study as a whole: Fewer junction insertions and more nucleotide deletions appeared in type 1 diabetes patients. Shortening that was moderate but significant affected the TCRB CDR3s of Type 1 diabetes patients in all four CD4+ subsets.

V lost 3 bases and J lost 5; bases outside the gene matches: 1. The CDR3 sequence is 15 residues long. Germline V gene lookup returns CDR1 SNHLY and CDR2 FYNNEI. Sampling consisted of one heparinised blood draw per donor, averaging approximately 120 mL. Expressed TCRB transcripts were sequenced after all isolated RNA was converted to cDNA. Clones were read by immunoSEQ multiplex PCR, and TCRdb kept only the in-frame ones, dropping some. The sample includes tens of thousands of clones, roughly 40% of them seen just once. This clone appeared a few times. Its target is not known. V gene TRBV2 combines with J gene TRBJ2-2; TRBD2 matches 12 bases. Specimen: Tregs from blood. This clonotype originated in a man aged 30-40 years with type 1 diabetes. CDR3 region: CASSELAGGTGELFF. The DNA of the CDR3 is TGTGCCAGCAGTGAGCTAGCGGGGGGGACCGGGGAGCTGTTTTTT.